This TCR beta chain was sequenced for a study of shared clonotypes between healthy human individuals. Notes on the study in general: The study found lower generation probabilities in non-shared clonotypes than in those shared by all four donors. Memory subsets had estimated richness that was generally smaller than that of naive subsets.

It was into CD45RA+ naive and CD45RA-negative memory subsets that the CD4+ cells were split. Only in-frame clones appear in the TCRdb table, and some are missing; sequencing was by immunoSEQ multiplex PCR. This table has some 2.4 million clones, under 95% appearing once. In regard to this clone: Its matching antigen is unknown.

Sample: naive CD4+ T cells from PBMCs. Subset in this sample: CD45RA+ positively selected. The origin of this receptor is a man aged 18 to 30 in good health. Some clones in this sample may be carry-over from other donors' samples.

This CDR3 is CASSWGTGGPYEQYF. In DNA form, the CDR3 reads TGCGCCAGCAGCTGGGGGACAGGGGGCCCCTACGAGCAGTACTTC. This rearrangement joins TRBV5-1 to TRBJ2-7; 12 nucleotides line up with TRBD1. CDR3 length: 15 amino acids. Unmatched junction bases numbered 3, after V lost 3 bases and J lost 2 bases. In germline, CDR1 is SGHRS, CDR2 YFSETQ.